Each of the 13 T cell receptor beta chains below was sequenced from the same sample in a study of blood T cell repertoires in COVID-19 (dated by TCRdb to the early 2020s). To prepare the library, the immunoSEQ multiplex PCR assay was applied. TCRdb stores this immuneACCESS table with in-frame sequences only. Part of the clones is absent; in the studies checked, under half of the shortfall reflects unresolved V genes, and no reason is known for the rest. Present in this sample are approximately 150,000 clones, around 83% of which were seen just once. The ten largest account for approximately 1.4% of the sample. What was sequenced was peripheral blood. These receptors were collected from a human donor in a cohort sampled during active COVID-19.

This sequence joins TRBV30 and TRBJ1-5; no clear D gene. V was trimmed by 3 bases and J by 5 bases, leaving 14 bases between them. The CDR3 consists of 14 residues. Per the germline V gene, CDR1 is GTSNPN and CDR2 is SVGIG (reference sequence). In DNA, the CDR3 is TGTGCCTGGAGGGGCCCGGGGAACCATCAGCCCCAGCATTTT. Amino acid sequence: CAWRGPGNHQPQHF.

The rearrangement joins TRBV28 to TRBJ2-3, with D unclear. The CDR3 sequence is 12 residues long. The ends were cut back, 4 bases at V and 3 bases at J, with 5 bases in the middle. Germline loops: CDR1 MDHEN, CDR2 SYDVKM. CDR3 nucleotide sequence: TGTGCCAGCAGTTCCCTTACAGATACGCAGTATTTT. This encodes CASSSLTDTQYF.

The chain combines TRBV19 with TRBJ1-1, with 8 bases fitting TRBD1. The V gene's germline CDR1 is LNHDA and CDR2 SQIVND (reference sequence). Trimming took 6 bases from V and 8 from J; bases not matched to a gene: 11. The CDR3 extends over 14 amino acids. Here the CDR3 DNA reads TGTGCCAGTAGCACGGACAGGGATTTTTTGGAAGCTTTCTTT. It encodes CASSTDRDFLEAFF.

The chain employs TRBV2 and TRBJ2-3; D uncertain. Germline CDR1 SNHLY, CDR2 FYNNEI. The CDR3 runs 14 residues. Trimming removed 2 bases at V and 2 bases at J, with 8 bases between. The CDR3 nucleotides read TGTGCCAGCAGTGAACTGTCCTTCACAGATACGCAGTATTTT. Amino acid sequence: CASSELSFTDTQYF.

The gene calls are TRBV6-5 and TRBJ1-1, with D possibly TRBD1 on 5 matching bases. Germline CDR1 MNHEY, CDR2 SVGAGI. The CDR3 totals 15 residues. Trimming pared 0 bases from V and 4 bases from J, leaving 12 bases between. The CDR3 region has the DNA TGTGCCAGCAGTTACTCTCGGGGGAGGGGCACTGAAGCTTTCTTT. Its protein is CASSYSRGRGTEAFF.

The V and J genes are TRBV30 and TRBJ2-1, with 10 bases aligning to TRBD2. V was pared by 1 base and J by 6 bases, with 3 bases of the junction left unmatched. The CDR3 runs 14 residues. Germline values: CDR1 GTSNPN, CDR2 SVGIG (reference sequence). The CDR3 bases are TGTGCCTGGAGTGGTTGGACTAGCGGCAATGAGCAGTTCTTC. This gives the protein CAWSGWTSGNEQFF. The full variable domain, its missing parts supplied by reference TRBV30 and TRBJ2-1, is SQTIHQWPATLVQPVGSPLSLECTVEGTSNPNLYWYRQAAGRGLQLLFYSVGIGQISSEVPQNLSASRPQDRQFILSSKKLLLSDSGFYLCAWSGWTSGNEQFFGPGTRLTVL.

The chain employs TRBV28 and TRBJ1-1; D perhaps matches TRBD1 (6 bases). CDR3 length: 14 amino acids. Trimming took off 2 bases at V and 4 bases at J, with 11 bases between the two ends. Germline CDR1 reads MDHEN; CDR2 reads SYDVKM. The CDR3 DNA reads TGTGCCAGCAGTTTAGGGGGCTCGGGCACTGAAGCTTTCTTT. It translates to CASSLGGSGTEAFF.

The chain links TRBV1 to TRBJ1-3. TRBV1 is tagged as a pseudogene. This CDR3 has 16 amino acids. The CDR3 region is CTSSQDSPSSGNTIYF. The CDR3 DNA sequence: TGCACCAGCAGCCAAGACTCCCCGAGCTCTGGAAACACCATATATTTT.

The gene calls are TRBV28 and TRBJ1-5; D is ambiguous. The CDR3 has 14 residues. In germline, CDR1 is MDHEN, CDR2 SYDVKM. V lost 3 bases and J lost 4, with 10 bases in between. The CDR3 nucleotides are TGTGCCAGCAGTTTCCCTTCGCGGAATCAGCCCCAGCATTTT. Amino acids: CASSFPSRNQPQHF.

The CDR3 protein is CASSERGNQETQYF. The CDR3 bases are TGTGCCAGCAGCGAGCGGGGCAACCAAGAGACCCAGTACTTC. The chain uses TRBV9 and TRBJ2-5; TRBD2 matches 7 bases. This CDR3 is built from 14 residues. The V segment lost 3 bases and the J segment 0 bases; nucleotides outside the gene matches: 2. The germline V gene encodes CDR1 SGDLS and CDR2 YYNGEE.

This sequence joins TRBV20-1 and TRBJ1-5; 8 bases are a match to TRBD1. The germline V gene encodes CDR1 DFQATT and CDR2 SNEGSKA (reference sequence). This CDR3 is 14 amino acids long. V shed 6 bases, J shed 4 bases, and the junction held 8 bases outside the gene matches. CDR3 in amino acids: CSASGTGDNQPQHF. CDR3 bases: TGCAGTGCCAGTGGGACAGGCGATAATCAGCCCCAGCATTTT.

This clone was picked up one time. The genes are TRBV9 and TRBJ2-5; D remains unclear. This CDR3 has 13 amino acids. The V gene's germline CDR1 is SGDLS and CDR2 YYNGEE. Trimming cost V 0 bases and J 5 bases, with 8 bases left between them. In nucleotides, the CDR3 is TGTGCCAGCAGCGTAGGTGCCGGGGAGACCCAGTACTTC. Amino acids: CASSVGAGETQYF.

The chain couples TRBV7-3 to TRBJ2-6, with D possibly TRBD2 on 5 matching bases. The ends were cut back, 2 bases at V and 2 bases at J, with 13 bases in the middle. The CDR3 covers 17 residues. CDR1 is SGHTA and CDR2 is FQGTGA in the germline V gene. The CDR3 DNA reads TGTGCCAGCAGCTTAGAGGGTCTAAGGGCTGGGGCCAACGTCCTGACTTTC. Translating gives CASSLEGLRAGANVLTF.